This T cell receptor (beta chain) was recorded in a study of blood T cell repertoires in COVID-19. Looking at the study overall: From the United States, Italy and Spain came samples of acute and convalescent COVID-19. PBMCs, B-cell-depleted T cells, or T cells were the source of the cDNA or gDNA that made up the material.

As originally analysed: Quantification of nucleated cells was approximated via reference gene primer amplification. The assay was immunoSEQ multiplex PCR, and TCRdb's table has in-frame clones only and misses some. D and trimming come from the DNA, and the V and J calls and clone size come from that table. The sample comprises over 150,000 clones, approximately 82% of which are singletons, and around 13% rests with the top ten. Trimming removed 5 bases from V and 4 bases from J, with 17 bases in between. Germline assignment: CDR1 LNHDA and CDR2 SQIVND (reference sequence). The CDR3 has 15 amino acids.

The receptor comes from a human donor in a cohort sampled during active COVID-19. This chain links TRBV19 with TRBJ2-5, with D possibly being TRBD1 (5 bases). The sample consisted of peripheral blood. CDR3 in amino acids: CASSQDKHPSETQYF. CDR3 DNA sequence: TGTGCCAGTAGTCAGGACAAACACCCCTCAGAGACCCAGTACTTC.